This T cell receptor (beta chain) was identified in a study of cytomegalovirus exposure and HLA in healthy donors. The sample holds one count of this clone. From germline, CDR1 is LNHDA and CDR2 SQIVND (reference sequence). The CDR3 is 20 residues long. V shed 3 bases and J 14 bases; nucleotides not matched to a gene: 32. In the PCR, 60 Vbeta and 13 Jbeta primers were used. Method: immunoSEQ multiplex PCR; TCRdb's copy keeps in-frame clones and lacks some. The sample carries about 160,000 clones, about four fifths recorded once. The sequence derives from a woman in her 50s in good health and CMV-seronegative. The sample taken for sequencing was PBMCs. The chain is built from TRBV19 and TRBJ2-3; the match to TRBD2 covers 7 bases. For the CDR3, the DNA is TGTGCCAGTAGTATCGGGGTCTTTGGTATGAGCCGACGTAAGGCGGGGGACGGGTATTTT. It yields the protein CASSIGVFGMSRRKAGDGYF.